This T cell receptor (beta chain) was identified in a study of shared clonotypes between healthy human individuals. Study-wide findings and caveats: Tissue TCR repertoires likely differ from these blood-only repertoires.

Naivety among CD8 cells was defined by CD45RO negativity and positive CCR7 selection, thereby excluding terminally differentiated effector memory CD45RA+ cells. To note about this clone: Its antigen is still unknown.

The CDR3 has 12 residues. Deep level was the assay's run setting. Study processing details: From ImmunoSEQ came sequences covering only the junction and carrying no quality scores, so filtering differed. Sequencing used immunoSEQ multiplex PCR; TCRdb keeps in-frame clones, though not all of them. The D gene and trimming were derived from the DNA, and the V and J assignments and clone size from that table. The data contain about 820,000 clones, 85% to 95% of them singletons. The receptor was derived from a man aged 30-40 years in good health. The V and J genes are TRBV1 and TRBJ2-7. TRBV1 is a pseudogene locus. The specimen was naive CD8+ T cells sorted from blood. CDR3 protein: CTSSPFDPAADF. CDR3 in DNA: TGCACCAGCAGCCCCTTCGACCCTGCCGCCGACTTC.